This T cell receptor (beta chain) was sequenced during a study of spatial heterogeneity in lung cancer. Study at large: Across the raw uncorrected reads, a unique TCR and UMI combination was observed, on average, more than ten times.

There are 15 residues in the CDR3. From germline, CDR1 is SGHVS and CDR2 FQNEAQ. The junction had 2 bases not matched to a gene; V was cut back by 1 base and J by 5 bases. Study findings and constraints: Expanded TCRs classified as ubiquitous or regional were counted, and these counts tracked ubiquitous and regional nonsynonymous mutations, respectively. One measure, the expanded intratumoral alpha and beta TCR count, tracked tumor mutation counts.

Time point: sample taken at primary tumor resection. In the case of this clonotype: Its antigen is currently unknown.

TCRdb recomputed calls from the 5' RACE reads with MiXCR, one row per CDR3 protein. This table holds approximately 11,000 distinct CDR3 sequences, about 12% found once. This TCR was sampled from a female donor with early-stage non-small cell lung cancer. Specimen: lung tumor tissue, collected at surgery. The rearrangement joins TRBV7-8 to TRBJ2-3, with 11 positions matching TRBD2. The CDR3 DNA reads TGTGCCAGCAGCTTAGATAGCGGGGGGGTAGATACGCAGTATTTT. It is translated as CASSLDSGGVDTQYF.